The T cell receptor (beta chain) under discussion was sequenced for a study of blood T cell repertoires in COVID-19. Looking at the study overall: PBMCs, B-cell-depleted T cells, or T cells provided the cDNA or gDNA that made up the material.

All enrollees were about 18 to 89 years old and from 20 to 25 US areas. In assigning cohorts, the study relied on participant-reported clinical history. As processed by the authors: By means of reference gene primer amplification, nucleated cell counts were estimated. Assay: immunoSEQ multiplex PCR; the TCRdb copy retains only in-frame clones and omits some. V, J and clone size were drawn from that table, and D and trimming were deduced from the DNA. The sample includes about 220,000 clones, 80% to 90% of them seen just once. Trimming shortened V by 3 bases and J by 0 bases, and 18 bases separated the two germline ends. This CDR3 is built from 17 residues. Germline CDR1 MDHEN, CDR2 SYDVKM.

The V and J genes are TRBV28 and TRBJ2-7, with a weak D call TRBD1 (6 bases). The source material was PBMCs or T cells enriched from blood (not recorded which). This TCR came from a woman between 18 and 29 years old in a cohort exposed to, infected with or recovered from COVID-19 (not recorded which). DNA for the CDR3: TGTGCCAGCAGTTTCCGTTCTGCCAGGGGCATCTCCTACGAGCAGTACTTC. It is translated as CASSFRSARGISYEQYF.